This is a list of T cell receptor beta chains from one sample in a study of cytomegalovirus exposure and HLA in healthy donors. Profiling relied on immunoSEQ multiplex PCR, and the TCRdb table lists in-frame clones only, not all of them. The repertoire holds some 160,000 clones, more than 75% seen once, with 2.5% to 3% in the top ten. Sequenced: PBMCs. The receptors here all came from a man younger than 35 in good health and CMV-seronegative. The CDR3 runs from the conserved cysteine through the conserved F or W. Fields, in order: clone size, J gene, V gene, D gene, CDR3 protein, CDR3 DNA. A D gene is named only where the DNA matches it firmly. Size tells how often a clone was seen (once, few, many) or the class of an expanded clone, and some rows leave it out.

clone_size: once; j_call: TRBJ2-7; v_call: TRBV29-1; d_call: NA; cdr3_aa: CSVRPGRESSYEQYF; cdr3_nt: TGCAGCGTCCGGCCGGGCAGGGAATCCTCCTACGAGCAGTACTTC
clone_size: NA; j_call: TRBJ2-3; v_call: TRBV27; d_call: TRBD1; cdr3_aa: CASSGYTGASATDTQYF; cdr3_nt: TGTGCCAGCAGTGGGTATACAGGGGCCTCAGCCACAGATACGCAGTATTTT
clone_size: NA; j_call: TRBJ1-2; v_call: TRBV19; d_call: NA; cdr3_aa: CASSIAYTNYGYTF; cdr3_nt: TGTGCCAGTAGTATAGCCTATACTAACTATGGCTACACCTTC
clone_size: NA; j_call: TRBJ2-7; v_call: TRBV29-1; d_call: TRBD2; cdr3_aa: CSVLLAESYEQYF; cdr3_nt: TGCAGCGTTTTGCTAGCGGAGAGCTACGAGCAGTACTTC
clone_size: NA; j_call: TRBJ2-2; v_call: TRBV25-1; d_call: TRBD1; cdr3_aa: CASMGTGVTGELFF; cdr3_nt: TGTGCCAGCATGGGGACAGGGGTTACCGGGGAGCTGTTTTTT
clone_size: NA; j_call: TRBJ1-1; v_call: TRBV5-1; d_call: TRBD1; cdr3_aa: CASSFVTGTGANTEAFF; cdr3_nt: TGCGCCAGCAGCTTCGTTACCGGGACAGGGGCCAACACTGAAGCTTTCTTT
clone_size: NA; j_call: TRBJ1-3; v_call: TRBV11-2; d_call: NA; cdr3_aa: CASSLIPTSGNTIYF; cdr3_nt: TGTGCCAGCAGCTTGATTCCCACTTCAGGGAACACCATATATTTT
clone_size: NA; j_call: TRBJ2-1; v_call: TRBV19; d_call: TRBD1; cdr3_aa: CASSISTGQGAHEQFF; cdr3_nt: TGTGCCAGTAGTATCAGTACGGGACAGGGGGCCCATGAGCAGTTCTTC
clone_size: NA; j_call: TRBJ2-5; v_call: TRBV29-1; d_call: NA; cdr3_aa: CSVDYSTANQETQYF; cdr3_nt: TGCAGCGTTGATTACTCGACAGCCAACCAAGAGACCCAGTACTTC
clone_size: few; j_call: TRBJ2-3; v_call: TRBV19; d_call: TRBD1; cdr3_aa: CASSVDRGRNTQYF; cdr3_nt: TGTGCCAGTAGTGTGGACAGGGGGCGGAATACGCAGTATTTT
clone_size: NA; j_call: TRBJ1-1; v_call: TRBV5-6; d_call: NA; cdr3_aa: CASTRTFGGLDDTEAFF; cdr3_nt: TGTGCCAGCACCCGCACCTTCGGGGGGCTGGATGACACTGAAGCTTTCTTT
clone_size: once; j_call: TRBJ1-5; v_call: TRBV6-1; d_call: NA; cdr3_aa: CASSERHLSGNQPQHF; cdr3_nt: TGTGCCAGCAGTGAGCGCCACTTAAGCGGCAATCAGCCCCAGCATTTT
clone_size: NA; j_call: TRBJ2-3; v_call: TRBV6-5; d_call: TRBD2; cdr3_aa: CASSYSASGGLETQYF; cdr3_nt: TGTGCCAGCAGTTACTCGGCTAGCGGGGGTTTAGAAACGCAGTATTTT
clone_size: NA; j_call: TRBJ1-5; v_call: TRBV6-1; d_call: NA; cdr3_aa: CASSEAGVWSSGQPQHF; cdr3_nt: TGTGCCAGCAGTGAAGCGGGCGTATGGAGCTCAGGGCAGCCCCAGCATTTT
clone_size: few; j_call: TRBJ1-6; v_call: TRBV5-8; d_call: TRBD1; cdr3_aa: CASSSRDRGNSPLHF; cdr3_nt: TGTGCCAGCAGCTCCCGGGACAGGGGGAATTCACCCCTCCACTTT